This T cell receptor beta chain stems from a study of CD8 T cells in ankylosing spondylitis. Study-level points and caveats: Disease-linked clones displayed a CD8+ phenotype and appeared relatively rarely in peripheral blood.

The CDR3 length is 12 residues. Trimming removed 4 bases from V and 0 bases from J, with 3 bases in between. Germline V lookup: CDR1 ENHRY, CDR2 SYGVKD. On this clonotype itself: The antigen is undetermined.

Via MiXCR, TCRdb re-called the 5' RACE reads, giving one row per CDR3 protein. The table lists 150,000 to 250,000 distinct CDR3 sequences, more than 10% of them singletons. The sequencing input was blood, either unsorted or a sorted T cell fraction (not recorded which). The chain joins TRBV10-3 to TRBJ1-1; no reliable D call. This clonotype was obtained from a male donor with ankylosing spondylitis or in good health (not recorded which). The CDR3, as DNA: TGTGCCATCAGTGTCTTGAACACTGAAGCTTTCTTT. This translates into CAISVLNTEAFF.